There are a few counts of the clone carrying this T cell receptor beta chain. CDR3 size: 15 residues. J was trimmed by 8 bases and V by 4 bases; bases with no gene match: 9. Germline-derived CDR1 and CDR2 are SGHRS and YFSETQ. The source of the sample is a study of response to subunit inactivated influenza vaccine. Via MiXCR, TCRdb re-called the RT-PCR reads, giving one row per CDR3 protein. The sample lists more than 450,000 distinct CDR3 sequences, 10% to 12% occurring once. This same sample was also part of a study on T cells expressing NK-cell markers. That work adds: UMIs were included in TCR beta cDNA generated by 5'RACE template switching. The dominant NKG2C+ clonotypes represented about 1.0-7.5% of CD8+ T cells in six or seven donors. In a handful of donors, dominant clonotypes made up about 28.3-65% of CD3+CD56-NKG2C+ cells. Clones of NKG2C+ T cells that had expanded were of unclear HCMV specificity.

This specimen consisted of PBMCs from blood, obtained on the day of vaccination. The clonotype comes from a man between 50 and 59 years old who received an inactivated influenza vaccine. V usage is TRBV5-1 and J usage is TRBJ1-4, with 9 bases that match TRBD1. The CDR3 DNA reads TGCGCCAGCAGCGGACAGGGGAAGACGGAAGAAAAACTGTTTTTT. Protein product: CASSGQGKTEEKLFF. Using reference TRBV5-1 and TRBJ1-4 for the parts outside the CDR3, the full variable domain is KAGVTQTPRYLIKTRGQQVTLSCSPISGHRSVSWYQQTPGQGLQFLFEYFSETQRNKGNFPGRFSGRQFSNSRSEMNVSTLELGDSALYLCASSGQGKTEEKLFFGSGTQLSVL.